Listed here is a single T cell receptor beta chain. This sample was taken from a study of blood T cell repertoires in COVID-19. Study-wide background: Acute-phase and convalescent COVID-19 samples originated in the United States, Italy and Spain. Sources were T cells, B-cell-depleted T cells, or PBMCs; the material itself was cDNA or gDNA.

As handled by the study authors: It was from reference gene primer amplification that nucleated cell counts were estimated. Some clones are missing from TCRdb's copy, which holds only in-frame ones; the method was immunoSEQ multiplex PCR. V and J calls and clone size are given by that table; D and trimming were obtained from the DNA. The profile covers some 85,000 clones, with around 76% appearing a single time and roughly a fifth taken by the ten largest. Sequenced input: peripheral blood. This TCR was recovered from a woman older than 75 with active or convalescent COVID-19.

CDR3 sequence reads: CASGDRGFSQPQHF. The CDR3 DNA reads as TGTGCCAGCGGGGACAGGGGGTTCTCTCAGCCCCAGCATTTT. The gene calls are TRBV2 and TRBJ1-5; 11 bases line up with TRBD1. The ends lost 8 bases at V and 6 bases at J; junction bases unmatched: 6. The CDR3 loop spans 14 amino acids. Germline assignment: CDR1 SNHLY and CDR2 FYNNEI. The entire variable domain, with the rest obtained from reference TRBV2 and TRBJ1-5, is as follows: EPEVTQTPSHQVTQMGQEVILRCVPISNHLYFYWYRQILGQKVEFLVSFYNNEISEKSEIFDDQFSVERPDGSNFTLKIRSTKLEDSAMYFCASGDRGFSQPQHFGDGTRLSIL.